A single sample is the source of the 7 T cell receptor beta chains below, sequenced in a study of graft-versus-host responses after intestinal transplantation. Their specific antigens are unknown. TCRdb's table, derived via immunoSEQ multiplex PCR, lists solely in-frame clones and lacks some. The sample lists roughly 100,000 clones, over 85% seen once, with around 1.2% in the top ten. The sequencing used unstimulated CD8+ T cells sorted from spleen or lymph node cells, collected before intestinal transplant. These receptor sequences come from a human donor who received an intestinal transplant.

The chain uses TRBV7-9 and TRBJ1-2; D uncertain. The CDR3 extends over 12 amino acids. Germline lookup yields CDR1 SEHNR and CDR2 FQNEAQ (reference sequence). The V end was cut by 1 base, the J end by 7 bases, with 7 bases between. This CDR3 reads CASSLDEGGYTF. CDR3 in DNA: TGTGCCAGCAGCTTAGACGAGGGTGGCTACACCTTC.

V and J are TRBV7-6 and TRBJ1-5, with 9 bases lining up with TRBD1. V lost 6 bases, J lost 9 bases, and 12 bases stayed unmatched. The V gene's germline CDR1 is SGHVS and CDR2 FNYEAQ. The CDR3 length is 15 residues. The CDR3 protein is CASSELGQGQGPQHF. CDR3 nucleotides: TGTGCCAGCAGTGAGTTGGGACAGGGCCAAGGGCCCCAGCATTTT.

With regard to this clone: The same CDR3 is also encoded by other DNA sequences in this sample. The chain couples TRBV19 to TRBJ1-1; D is unclear. With 1 base removed from V and 2 bases from J, the gap between germline ends came to 5 bases. CDR1 is LNHDA, CDR2 SQIVND, per germline (reference sequence). CDR3 length: 13 amino acids. CDR3 amino acids: CASSIGVNTEAFF. The CDR3 DNA sequence: TGTGCCAGTAGTATAGGGGTCAACACTGAAGCTTTCTTT. Looking up the rest from reference TRBV19 and TRBJ1-1 gives the full variable domain: DGGITQSPKYLFRKEGQNVTLSCEQNLNHDAMYWYRQDPGQGLRLIYYSQIVNDFQKGDIAEGYSVSREKKESFPLTVTSAQKNPTAFYLCASSIGVNTEAFFGQGTRLTVV.

The chain carries TRBV2 and TRBJ2-1; either TRBD1 or TRBD2 may supply D (6 bases each). Germline assignment: CDR1 SNHLY and CDR2 FYNNEI. This CDR3 is built from 15 residues. V gave up 10 bases and J gave up 4 bases, with 20 bases separating them. The CDR3 DNA is TGTGCCATATTAAATACGGGGGCGAAATACAATGAGCAGTTCTTC. Its protein is CAILNTGAKYNEQFF. Full variable domain (outside the CDR3, taken from reference TRBV2 and TRBJ2-1): EPEVTQTPSHQVTQMGQEVILRCVPISNHLYFYWYRQILGQKVEFLVSFYNNEISEKSEIFDDQFSVERPDGSNFTLKIRSTKLEDSAMYFCAILNTGAKYNEQFFGPGTRLTVL.

This rearrangement joins TRBV6-5 to TRBJ1-4, with D uncertain. Germline assignment: CDR1 MNHEY and CDR2 SVGAGI. Trimming pared 5 bases from V and 5 bases from J, leaving 12 bases between. The CDR3 runs 14 residues. In DNA, the CDR3 is TGTGCCAGCAGTGAATGGCAGATAAATGAAAAACTGTTTTTT. It is translated as CASSEWQINEKLFF.

This sequence joins TRBV11-3 and TRBJ2-1; 9 bases fit TRBD2. The CDR3 contains 15 residues. V gave up 5 bases and J gave up 5 bases; unmatched junction bases: 7. Per the germline V gene, CDR1 is SGHNT and CDR2 is YENEEA. The CDR3 bases are TGTGCCAGCAGCGGGCGGACTAGCGTCAACAATGAGCAGTTCTTC. Translation: CASSGRTSVNNEQFF.

CDR3 protein: CASSPRTGRETQYF. The CDR3 region has the DNA TGTGCCAGCAGCCCGCGGACAGGTCGAGAGACCCAGTACTTC. This rearrangement joins TRBV13 to TRBJ2-5; the match to TRBD1 covers 7 bases. V was clipped by 5 bases and J by 4 bases; unmatched bases: 7. The V gene's germline CDR1 is PRHDT and CDR2 FYEKMQ (reference sequence). There are 14 residues in the CDR3.